Each of the 25 T cell receptor beta chains below was sequenced from the same sample in a study of cytomegalovirus exposure and HLA in healthy donors. PCR employed 60 Vbeta and 13 Jbeta primers. Some clones are missing from TCRdb's copy, which holds only in-frame ones; the method was immunoSEQ multiplex PCR. The repertoire holds roughly 100,000 clones, with around 74% as singletons. Sequenced material: PBMCs. The receptor set was obtained from a woman aged 40 to 55 in good health and CMV-seronegative.

A few counts support this clone. The chain joins TRBV10-3 to TRBJ2-7, with 8 positions matching TRBD1. CDR3 size: 15 residues. The ends lost 2 bases at V and 3 bases at J; junction bases unmatched: 6. In germline, CDR1 is ENHRY, CDR2 SYGVKD. The CDR3: CAISEVRDRGYEQYF. CDR3 in DNA: TGTGCCATCAGTGAGGTACGAGACAGGGGCTACGAGCAGTACTTC.

The chain employs TRBV14 and TRBJ2-1; 7 positions agree with TRBD2. This CDR3 contains 16 residues. The V and J ends lost 1 base and 7 bases, in that order; junction bases with no gene match: 10. CDR1 is SGHDN, CDR2 FVKESK, per germline. Here the CDR3 DNA reads TGTGCCAGCAGCCAAGGAGGGCTAGCGGCCTGGAATGAGCAGTTCTTC. Protein product: CASSQGGLAAWNEQFF.

The chain recombines TRBV5-6 with TRBJ1-2; TRBD1 agrees at 9 bases. CDR3 length: 17 residues. Germline loops: CDR1 SGHDT, CDR2 YYEEEE. Trimming at V came to 4 bases and at J to 0 bases, leaving 10 bases not matched to a gene. The CDR3 coding sequence is TGTGCCAGCAGCCGGGCAGGGGACAGGGTTGCTAACTATGGCTACACCTTC. It is translated as CASSRAGDRVANYGYTF. Based on the CDR3 plus reference TRBV5-6 and TRBJ1-2, the full variable domain is DAGVTQSPTHLIKTRGQQVTLRCSPKSGHDTVSWYQQALGQGPQFIFQYYEEEERQRGNFPDRFSGHQFPNYSSELNVNALLLGDSALYLCASSRAGDRVANYGYTFGSGTRLTVV.

The chain joins TRBV2 to TRBJ2-4, with 10 positions matching TRBD2. The CDR3 extends over 18 amino acids. Germline CDR1 reads SNHLY; CDR2 reads FYNNEI. The CDR3: CGSLQGATSGLAKNIQYF. The DNA of the CDR3 is TGTGGCTCGTTACAGGGCGCGACTAGCGGGCTAGCCAAAAACATTCAGTACTTC.

This clone has only a few counts. One end of the junction is discordant with germline, which a read error may explain. The chain uses TRBV7-9 and TRBJ1-6; D possibly corresponds to TRBD1 (6 bases). Germline V gives CDR1 SEHNR, CDR2 FQNEAQ (reference sequence). The CDR3 sequence is 13 residues long. CDR3: CSSSSTGNSPLHF. The DNA of the CDR3 is TGTTCCAGCAGTTCTACAGGGAATTCACCCCTCCACTTT.

The chain joins TRBV13 to TRBJ2-4; 7 positions match TRBD2. The CDR3 has 16 residues. V trimming: 5 bases; J trimming: 11 bases; junction bases outside the gene matches: 18. Germline V gene data show CDR1 as PRHDT and CDR2 as FYEKMQ (reference sequence). This chain's CDR3 is CASSLSSASGYYFQYF. The CDR3 DNA sequence: TGTGCCAGCAGCCTGTCATCGGCTAGCGGATATTATTTTCAGTACTTC.

This chain connects TRBV19 to TRBJ2-7; maybe TRBD1 (6 bases). Germline V lookup: CDR1 LNHDA, CDR2 SQIVND (reference sequence). The CDR3 consists of 14 residues. V was trimmed by 3 bases and J by 6 bases, leaving 15 bases between them. As DNA, the CDR3 is TGTGCCAGTAGTATCGGGGCAGGGGTGGTCGAGCAGTACTTC. This gives the protein CASSIGAGVVEQYF.

V usage is TRBV28 and J usage is TRBJ2-7, with 8 bases matching TRBD2. J lost 0 bases, V lost 2 bases, and 6 bases had no gene match. The CDR3 is 16 residues long. CDR1 is MDHEN, CDR2 SYDVKM, per germline. This CDR3 is CASSLGLAGISYEQYF. The CDR3 bases are TGTGCCAGCAGTTTAGGGTTAGCGGGAATCTCCTACGAGCAGTACTTC.

A word on this clone: A read error may account for a junction end that differs from germline. The V gene is TRBV6-1, the J gene TRBJ2-2; 10 bases are shared with TRBD2. Germline values: CDR1 MNHNS, CDR2 SASEGT. The CDR3 consists of 15 residues. CDR3 sequence reads: CASTPGLAKTGELFF. The CDR3 DNA reads TGTGCCAGCACCCCGGGACTAGCGAAAACCGGGGAGCTGTTTTTT.

J is TRBJ2-5 and V is TRBV7-2; 8 bases fit TRBD1. The CDR3 is 14 residues long. The V segment lost 5 bases and the J segment 7 bases; nucleotides outside the gene matches: 9. The germline gives CDR1 SGHTA, CDR2 FQGNSA. In nucleotides, the CDR3 is TGTGCCAGCAGCCGGGACAGGCCCCCGGGGACCCAGTACTTC. Its translation: CASSRDRPPGTQYF.

The rearrangement links TRBV9 to TRBJ2-1, with 8 bases matching TRBD2. CDR3 length: 17 amino acids. Germline loops: CDR1 SGDLS, CDR2 YYNGEE. V lost 3 bases, J lost 0 bases, and 8 bases stayed unmatched. CDR3: CASSGPSGFSSYNEQFF. CDR3 sequence (DNA): TGTGCCAGCAGCGGGCCTAGCGGGTTTAGCTCCTACAATGAGCAGTTCTTC.

This clone was detected a few times. The J gene is TRBJ2-6, the V gene TRBV5-1; 11 bases map to TRBD1. J lost 0 bases, V lost 3 bases, and 5 bases had no gene match. The CDR3 covers 18 residues. Germline V lookup: CDR1 SGHRS, CDR2 YFSETQ. The CDR3 DNA reads TGCGCCAGCAGCTCCCATGGGACAGGGGGCTCTGGGGCCAACGTCCTGACTTTC. It encodes CASSSHGTGGSGANVLTF.

V gene TRBV4-2 combines with J gene TRBJ2-5; 8 positions match TRBD2. The end of the DNA aligns better with TRBJ2-7, so the J call may be wrong. Germline CDR1 and CDR2: LGHNA and YNFKEQ. The CDR3 has 17 amino acids. CDR3 region: CASSQVGGLVLSYEQYF. CDR3 nucleotide sequence: TGTGCCAGCAGCCAAGTAGGGGGACTAGTCCTCTCCTACGAGCAGTACTTC.

The CDR3 DNA reads TGTGCCACCAGCATCGGACAGGGACACTACGAGCAGTACTTC. Its protein is CATSIGQGHYEQYF. The genes are TRBV15 and TRBJ2-5, with 8 bases matching TRBD1. The tail of the sequence fits TRBJ2-7 better, so the J call may be wrong. The CDR3 is 14 residues long. Germline values: CDR1 LNHNV, CDR2 YYDKDF (reference sequence).

For the CDR3, the DNA is TGCAGCGCAGGGACAGGGGGAGGAAACACCATATATTTT. This encodes CSAGTGGGNTIYF. This sequence joins TRBV29-1 and TRBJ1-3; 11 nucleotides match TRBD1. This CDR3 is 13 amino acids long. The germline gives CDR1 SQVTM, CDR2 ANQGSEA. V shed 7 bases and J 4 bases; nucleotides not matched to a gene: 3. Supplemented by reference TRBV29-1 and TRBJ1-3, the full variable domain reads SAVISQKPSRDICQRGTSLTIQCQVDSQVTMMFWYRQQPGQSLTLIATANQGSEATYESGFVIDKFPISRPNLTFSTLTVSNMSPEDSSIYLCSAGTGGGNTIYFGEGSWLTVV.

CDR3 residues: CASSLYGARETQYF. CDR3 sequence (DNA): TGTGCCAGCAGCTTATATGGGGCCCGGGAGACCCAGTACTTC. The J gene is TRBJ2-5, the V gene TRBV5-4, with D perhaps TRBD1 (5 bases). The germline gives CDR1 SGHNT, CDR2 YYREEE (reference sequence). The CDR3 covers 14 residues. Deletions cut 2 bases from V and 5 bases from J, with 13 bases between.

The CDR3 DNA follows: TGTGCCAGCAGCGTAGAGGGGGGGGTCGGTTCGGGAAAAGCTTTCTTT. Translating it yields CASSVEGGVGSGKAFF. The chain joins TRBV9 to TRBJ1-1; possibly TRBD1 for D (6 bases). Trimming took off 0 bases at V and 9 bases at J, with 21 bases between the two ends. CDR1 and CDR2 from the germline V gene are SGDLS and YYNGEE. The length of the CDR3 is 16 residues. Supplemented by reference TRBV9 and TRBJ1-1, the full variable domain reads DSGVTQTPKHLITATGQRVTLRCSPRSGDLSVYWYQQSLDQGLQFLIQYYNGEERAKGNILERFSAQQFPDLHSELNLSSLELGDSALYFCASSVEGGVGSGKAFFGQGTRLTVV.

The chain has TRBV4-2 and TRBJ2-5; D ambiguous. The assigned J gene may be wrong: the sequence end matches TRBJ2-7 better. Germline CDR1 is LGHNA and CDR2 is YNFKEQ. This CDR3 has 15 residues. CDR3 DNA sequence: TGTGCCAGCAGCCCAGACGAGGCTAGCTCCTACGAGCAGTACTTC. This gives the protein CASSPDEASSYEQYF.

The genes are TRBV5-6 and TRBJ1-5; 12 bases match TRBD1. The CDR3 length is 16 residues. The V gene end was trimmed by 4 bases and the J gene end by 4 bases; junction bases not matched to a gene: 6. Germline V gene data show CDR1 as SGHDT and CDR2 as YYEEEE. Written as DNA, the CDR3 is TGTGCCAGCAGCACAGGGACAGGGGGCCGTAATCAGCCCCAGCATTTT. Amino acids: CASSTGTGGRNQPQHF.

This rearrangement joins TRBV15 to TRBJ2-5; D is unclear. The last part of the DNA fits TRBJ2-7 better; the J call may be wrong. This CDR3 has 12 residues. Germline V CDR1 and CDR2: LNHNV, YYDKDF (reference sequence). This chain's CDR3 is CATSLGFYEQYF. The CDR3 DNA reads as TGTGCCACCTCCTTGGGCTTCTACGAGCAGTACTTC.

CDR3 in DNA: TGCGCCAGCAGTCAATCGGGGAGGTTGACCGGGACTGCTCTGTCCCAGTACTTC. It codes for CASSQSGRLTGTALSQYF. The rearrangement links TRBV23-1 to TRBJ2-5, with TRBD2 as a possible D gene (6 bases). TRBV23-1 is assigned to the ORF class and has an uncertain function. Trimming removed 0 bases from V and 9 bases from J, with 26 bases in between. This CDR3 is built from 18 residues.

This sequence joins TRBV7-9 and TRBJ1-4, with 9 bases that match TRBD1. V lost 5 bases, J lost 8 bases, and 6 bases stayed unmatched. Germline-derived CDR1 and CDR2 are SEHNR and FQNEAQ (reference sequence). CDR3 length: 14 residues. CDR3 coding DNA: TGTGCCAGCAGCCCTGACAGGGGGGACGAAAAACTGTTTTTT. Translating it yields CASSPDRGDEKLFF.

The chain has TRBV6-5 and TRBJ2-1; D is uncertain. The CDR3 consists of 16 residues. Germline V gives CDR1 MNHEY, CDR2 SVGAGI. Deletions cut 0 bases from V and 0 bases from J, with 9 bases between. The CDR3 is CASSYSSLSSYNEQFF. CDR3 DNA sequence: TGTGCCAGCAGTTACTCTAGCCTGAGCTCCTACAATGAGCAGTTCTTC.

The CDR3 DNA sequence: TGTGCCAGCATCGGTGGGGGGGGCAATCAGCCCCAGCATTTT. Amino acids: CASIGGGGNQPQHF. The chain combines TRBV7-8 with TRBJ1-5; TRBD1 might be the D (5 bases). The germline CDR1 and CDR2 sequences are SGHVS and FQNEAQ. CDR3 length equals 14 residues. Trimming shortened V by 7 bases and J by 2 bases, and 12 bases separated the two germline ends. The full variable domain, in which reference TRBV7-8 and TRBJ1-5 provide the parts outside the CDR3, is GAGVSQSPRYKVAKRGQDVALRCDPISGHVSLFWYQQALGQGPEFLTYFQNEAQLDKSGLPSDRFFAERPEGSVSTLKIQRTQQEDSAVYLCASIGGGGNQPQHFGDGTRLSIL.

The V and J genes are TRBV20-1 and TRBJ2-1; D remains ambiguous. Germline CDR1 reads DFQATT; CDR2 reads SNEGSKA (reference sequence). The CDR3 has 11 amino acids. Trimming removed 5 bases at V and 8 bases at J, with 10 bases between. CDR3: CSAPRVDEQFF. The CDR3 DNA follows: TGCAGTGCTCCTCGGGTGGATGAGCAGTTCTTC.